These 18 T cell receptor beta chains share one sample of origin, sequenced in a study of blood T cell repertoires in COVID-19. Assay: immunoSEQ multiplex PCR; the TCRdb copy retains only in-frame clones and omits some. The table shows some 270,000 clones, with around nine tenths occurring only once. The sequenced sample was peripheral blood. The receptors stem from a woman aged 55-70 years who had recovered from COVID-19.

The chain uses TRBV6-5 and TRBJ2-7, with D possibly matching TRBD1 (6 bases). Trimming took 2 bases from V and 4 from J, leaving 12 bases between them. The CDR3 extends over 14 amino acids. Germline CDR1 and CDR2: MNHEY and SVGAGI. The CDR3 region has the DNA TGTGCCAGCAGTTACCGGGACAAGACATACGAGCAGTACTTC. This codes for CASSYRDKTYEQYF.

As DNA, the CDR3 is TGTGCCATCAGTGAAAGGGCGGGGGCCTCCACAGATACGCAGTATTTT. Amino acid sequence: CAISERAGASTDTQYF. The V gene is TRBV10-3, the J gene TRBJ2-3; maybe TRBD2 (7 bases). There are 16 residues in the CDR3. Germline V gene data show CDR1 as ENHRY and CDR2 as SYGVKD. The germline V and J ends were trimmed by 3 bases and 2 bases, with 15 bases remaining between them.

The rearrangement links TRBV18 to TRBJ2-3, with 10 bases lining up with TRBD1. The germline gives CDR1 KGHSH, CDR2 LQKENI. The CDR3 spans 15 residues. V gave up 3 bases and J gave up 8 bases; unmatched junction bases: 8. The CDR3, as DNA: TGTGCCAGCTCACCGACCGGGACAGGGGACGTTACGCAGTATTTT. This translates into CASSPTGTGDVTQYF.

The table lists this clone with a few counts. The gene calls are TRBV6-4 and TRBJ2-1; D unclear. V lost 6 bases and J 0 bases, leaving 12 bases between the germline ends. Germline values: CDR1 MRHNA, CDR2 SNTAGT. CDR3 length: 15 residues. CDR3 residues: CASSSDRSSYNEQFF. As DNA, the CDR3 is TGTGCCAGCAGCTCCGACCGGAGCTCCTACAATGAGCAGTTCTTC.

CDR3 region: CASSYSEVGEQYF. The CDR3, as DNA: TGTGCCAGCAGTTACTCAGAGGTTGGCGAGCAGTACTTC. The rearrangement uses TRBV6-5 and TRBJ2-7; D uncertain. CDR3 length equals 13 residues. The germline V and J ends were trimmed by 0 bases and 6 bases, with 9 bases remaining between them. Germline V gene sequence: CDR1 MNHEY, CDR2 SVGAGI.

The CDR3 DNA sequence: TGTGCCAGCAGCCCAGGGGAGGGGCCTGAAGCTTTCTTT. Translating gives CASSPGEGPEAFF. The chain carries TRBV4-2 and TRBJ1-1; D is possibly TRBD1 (6 bases). V dropped 4 bases and J dropped 6 bases, with 12 bases sitting between them. This CDR3 has 13 amino acids. Germline loops: CDR1 LGHNA, CDR2 YNFKEQ.

This clone was picked up one time. The chain recombines TRBV28 with TRBJ1-1; TRBD1 might be the D (6 bases). The CDR3 sequence is 13 residues long. In germline, CDR1 is MDHEN, CDR2 SYDVKM. V lost 7 bases to trimming and J lost 1 base, with 10 bases between them. The CDR3 region is CASTTGGNTEAFF. In DNA form, the CDR3 reads TGTGCCAGCACGACAGGTGGGAACACTGAAGCTTTCTTT.

CDR3 amino acids: CASSSARVQLYGYTF. The DNA of the CDR3 is TGTGCCAGTAGTTCCGCTCGCGTACAGCTCTATGGCTACACCTTC. This chain uses TRBV19 with TRBJ1-2; D gene unclear. The CDR3 sequence is 15 residues long. Germline V gene lookup returns CDR1 LNHDA and CDR2 SQIVND (reference sequence). Trimming pared 5 bases from V and 4 bases from J, leaving 17 bases between.

The rearrangement uses TRBV6-5 and TRBJ2-7; unclear D gene. CDR3 size: 14 residues. V gave up 0 bases and J gave up 5 bases, with 11 bases separating them. CDR1 is MNHEY and CDR2 is SVGAGI in the germline V gene. The CDR3 bases are TGTGCCAGCAGTTACTCGATACATGTCAACGAGCAGTACTTC. As protein: CASSYSIHVNEQYF.

CDR3 in amino acids: CATRRGLLYNEQFF. CDR3 in DNA: TGTGCCACCCGGAGGGGCCTTCTCTACAATGAGCAGTTCTTC. The chain uses TRBV19 and TRBJ2-1; the D gene is possibly TRBD2 (6 bases). The V end lost 10 bases, the J end lost 3 bases, and 16 bases lay between the germline ends. The CDR3 runs 14 residues. Germline V lookup: CDR1 LNHDA, CDR2 SQIVND (reference sequence).

The gene calls are TRBV7-9 and TRBJ2-7, with a weak D call TRBD1 (6 bases). V was clipped by 3 bases and J by 3 bases, with 12 bases between them. The CDR3 runs to 14 residues. Germline assignment: CDR1 SEHNR and CDR2 FQNEAQ (reference sequence). DNA for the CDR3: TGTGCCAGCAGCTTTGCAGGGGTGGGCTACGAGCAGTACTTC. Amino acids: CASSFAGVGYEQYF.

The sample holds a few counts of this clone. The V call is TRBV5-4, the J call TRBJ1-3; possibly TRBD1 for D (6 bases). Between the trimmed V and J ends, which lost 4 bases and 0 bases, there was a span of 8 bases. CDR1 SGHNT and CDR2 YYREEE come from the germline V gene (reference sequence). CDR3 length: 14 amino acids. The CDR3 nucleotides are TGTGCCAGCAGCCCGGACAGCTCTGGAAACACCATATATTTT. Its protein is CASSPDSSGNTIYF. Using reference TRBV5-4 and TRBJ1-3 for the parts outside the CDR3, the full variable domain is ETGVTQSPTHLIKTRGQQVTLRCSSQSGHNTVSWYQQALGQGPQFIFQYYREEENGRGNFPPRFSGLQFPNYSSELNVNALELDDSALYLCASSPDSSGNTIYFGEGSWLTVV.

The V and J genes are TRBV15 and TRBJ2-7; maybe TRBD2 (5 bases). CDR3 length: 14 residues. V was clipped by 5 bases and J by 2 bases, with 13 bases between them. CDR1 LNHNV and CDR2 YYDKDF come from the germline V gene (reference sequence). Here the CDR3 reads CATSPRSGTYEQYF. CDR3 bases: TGTGCCACCAGCCCCCGTTCCGGGACCTACGAGCAGTACTTC.

This clone came up a few times. The chain has TRBV27 and TRBJ2-1; TRBD2 aligns across 9 bases. Germline V CDR1 and CDR2: MNHEY, SMNVEV (reference sequence). V trimming: 2 bases; J trimming: 12 bases; junction bases outside the gene matches: 11. The CDR3 has 15 amino acids. CDR3 sequence (DNA): TGTGCCAGCAGTTTAAGTGGCGGGGGGGCCTTCGGGCAGTTCTTC. Amino acid sequence: CASSLSGGGAFGQFF.

This rearrangement joins TRBV10-3 to TRBJ1-5, with 9 nucleotides matching TRBD1. From germline, CDR1 is ENHRY and CDR2 SYGVKD. CDR3 size: 14 residues. J lost 6 bases, V lost 5 bases, and 5 bases had no gene match. CDR3 DNA sequence: TGTGCCATCAGTTTACAGGGGGCAAGTCAGCCCCAGCATTTT. Translating it yields CAISLQGASQPQHF.

This clone appeared a single time. This chain's CDR3 is CASRPQTTGGLNIQYF. In DNA form, the CDR3 reads TGTGCCAGTAGGCCACAGACGACGGGCGGGTTGAACATTCAGTACTTC. The rearrangement links TRBV19 to TRBJ2-4; maybe TRBD2 (5 bases). Germline V gives CDR1 LNHDA, CDR2 SQIVND (reference sequence). This CDR3 spans 16 amino acids. Trimming pared 6 bases from V and 7 bases from J, leaving 22 bases between.

In DNA form, the CDR3 reads TGCGCCAGCAGCTTGGTGCGCGGGGATACGCAGTATTTT. It codes for CASSLVRGDTQYF. The chain is built from TRBV5-1 and TRBJ2-3, with D possibly being TRBD2 (5 bases). The CDR3 length is 13 residues. CDR1 is SGHRS and CDR2 is YFSETQ in the germline V gene. Deletions cut 0 bases from V and 6 bases from J, with 8 bases between.

This sequence joins TRBV6-4 and TRBJ2-1; 8 bases match TRBD1. V dropped 6 bases and J dropped 3; count of bases not matched to a gene: 7. The CDR3 totals 15 residues. CDR1 is MRHNA, CDR2 SNTAGT, per germline. The CDR3 spells CASSPDRGIYNEQFF. In DNA form, the CDR3 reads TGTGCCAGCAGCCCCGACAGGGGCATCTACAATGAGCAGTTCTTC.